Listed below are T cell receptor beta chains from one sample, sequenced in a study of neoadjuvant nivolumab and ipilimumab in lung cancer. TCRdb's table, derived via immunoSEQ multiplex PCR, lists solely in-frame clones and lacks some. This sample carries about 33,000 clones, roughly 90% of them seen once, and the ten largest clones take 2.1%. This sample comprised peripheral blood, obtained after neoadjuvant nivolumab, alone or with ipilimumab, at or shortly before surgery. All receptors derive from an adult with non-small cell lung cancer. CDR3s include the opening cysteine and the closing phenylalanine or tryptophan. A D gene is named only where the DNA matches it firmly. Not all rows give a size; the values are once, few, many and, for expanded clones, a class.

CDR3nt | CDR3aa | j_gene | abundance | d_gene | v_gene
TGTGCCAGTCCTACCCTTCTAGCGGGAGACAGGGATGAGCAGTTCTTC | CASPTLLAGDRDEQFF | TRBJ2-1 | - | TRBD2 | TRBV5-8
TGTGCCAGCAGTGAGGGGGGGATTTGGGAGCAGTTCTTC | CASSEGGIWEQFF | TRBJ2-1 | - | TRBD2 | TRBV2
TGTGCCAGCAGCTTACAGGCGGACAGCCCCTACGAGCAGTACTTC | CASSLQADSPYEQYF | TRBJ2-7 | once | - | TRBV7-6
TGTGCCAGCAGCCCATCTTCTTTCAGCGCCGGCAGGAATGAGCAGTTCTTC | CASSPSSFSAGRNEQFF | TRBJ2-1 | - | - | TRBV7-2
TGCGCCAGCAGCTCCCGACAGCTCCAAGAGACCCAGTACTTC | CASSSRQLQETQYF | TRBJ2-5 | - | - | TRBV5-1
TGTGCCAGCAGTTACGAGGGGGGGAGGAACACTGAAGCTTTCTTT | CASSYEGGRNTEAFF | TRBJ1-1 | - | - | TRBV6-5
TGCAGCGTTCGCTTGGGGACAGGGGGCCAGAACACTGAAGCTTTCTTT | CSVRLGTGGQNTEAFF | TRBJ1-1 | - | TRBD1 | TRBV29-1
TGCGCCAGCAGCACAACTAGCGGGAGCGGCAATGAGCAGTTCTTC | CASSTTSGSGNEQFF | TRBJ2-1 | - | TRBD2 | TRBV5-1
TGTGCCAGCTCACCGTCGGCGGGAACAGATACGCAGTATTTT | CASSPSAGTDTQYF | TRBJ2-3 | - | - | TRBV18
TGTGCCAGTAGTATGACAGCCTCCTACGAGCAGTACTTC | CASSMTASYEQYF | TRBJ2-7 | - | - | TRBV19
TGTGCCAGCAGTGATAGTGGAGGGGGCACAGATACGCAGTATTTT | CASSDSGGGTDTQYF | TRBJ2-3 | - | - | TRBV6-1
TGCGCCAGCAGCTTGGCGGGCGGCCAATTCTACGAGCAGTACTTC | CASSLAGGQFYEQYF | TRBJ2-7 | - | - | TRBV5-1
TGCGCCAGCAGCTTGGCCGGGGGACAGTTAGGCTACACCTTC | CASSLAGGQLGYTF | TRBJ1-2 | - | TRBD1 | TRBV5-1
TGTGCCAGCAGCTTCTCTAGCGGAGGCACAGATACGCAGTATTTT | CASSFSSGGTDTQYF | TRBJ2-3 | - | TRBD2 | TRBV7-3
TGCGCCAGCAGCTTGGAACTAGCGGGAGTTTCTGGGGAGACCCAGTACTTC | CASSLELAGVSGETQYF | TRBJ2-5 | - | TRBD2 | TRBV5-1
TGCGCCAGCAGCCCGCGGACAGGTCCGAACACTGAAGCTTTCTTT | CASSPRTGPNTEAFF | TRBJ1-1 | - | TRBD1 | TRBV5-1
TGTGCCAGCAGCTTAGTATCAGGGACTGGAAACACCATATATTTT | CASSLVSGTGNTIYF | TRBJ1-3 | - | - | TRBV7-2
TGTGCCAGCAGTCATAGACTAGCATACGAGCAGTACTTC | CASSHRLAYEQYF | TRBJ2-7 | - | TRBD2 | TRBV2
TGCAGCGTCACTAGGGGGAGCTCCTACAATGAGCAGTTCTTC | CSVTRGSSYNEQFF | TRBJ2-1 | - | - | TRBV29-1
TGTGCCAGCAGCTTGAACCTAGCGGGGTACAATGAGCAGTTCTTC | CASSLNLAGYNEQFF | TRBJ2-1 | - | TRBD2 | TRBV11-2
TGTGCCAGCAGTGGTATGGGGTGGAATCAGCCCCAGCATTTT | CASSGMGWNQPQHF | TRBJ1-5 | - | - | TRBV25-1
TGTGCCAGTACCTCCCCAGGCGGGACAGGGGGCCACGGGGAGCTGTTTTTT | CASTSPGGTGGHGELFF | TRBJ2-2 | - | TRBD1 | TRBV19
TGTGCCAGCAGCCCCAGGACTAGCGGAGATTACGAGCAGTACTTC | CASSPRTSGDYEQYF | TRBJ2-7 | - | TRBD2 | TRBV11-2